This TCR beta chain comes out of a study of OX40 agonist ivuxolimab in advanced cancers. Turning to the study itself: Patients were treated with ivuxolimab, an agonistic anti-OX40 (CD134) antibody. All patients had ivuxolimab intravenously every 2 weeks at 0.01 to 10 mg/kg. The dose-escalation cohort had hepatocellular carcinoma, melanoma, renal cell or head and neck cancer.

With regard to this clone: What it binds is not known.

Germline V gene data show CDR1 as KGHSY and CDR2 as FQNENV. This CDR3 spans 15 amino acids. Deletions cut 0 bases from V and 6 bases from J, with 14 bases between. Findings and limits, study-wide: The study observed clonal expansion of CD4+ and CD8+ blood T cells by week 6 at 0.1 to 3.0 mg/kg.

Produced via immunoSEQ multiplex PCR; TCRdb's table is partial and in-frame only. In the table there are about 5,100 clones, 55% to 80% of which are singletons. The TCR originated in an adult with an advanced solid tumor such as melanoma, head and neck, liver or kidney cancer. The sequences come from CD4+ or CD8+ T cells sorted from blood, collected in a trial of the OX40 agonist ivuxolimab. The chain uses TRBV16 and TRBJ1-1; no firm D call. The CDR3 spells CASSQSRGWEAEAFF. CDR3 bases: TGTGCCAGCAGCCAATCGAGAGGGTGGGAAGCTGAAGCTTTCTTT.